This T cell receptor (beta chain) is from a study of blood T cell repertoires in COVID-19. Assay used: immunoSEQ multiplex PCR; TCRdb lists only in-frame clones, some missing. The sample includes some 140,000 clones, around 78% of them seen just once. The TCR sequence derives from an elderly man with acute or convalescent COVID-19. The sequencing input was peripheral blood.

The CDR3: CASSVTGSSYNEQFF. Here the CDR3 DNA reads TGTGCCAGCAGCGTAACGGGGAGCTCCTACAATGAGCAGTTCTTC. The chain uses TRBV9 and TRBJ2-1, with a possible D match to TRBD2 (5 bases). Germline CDR1 SGDLS, CDR2 YYNGEE. The CDR3 loop spans 15 amino acids. V lost 1 base to trimming and J lost 0 bases, with 8 bases between them.